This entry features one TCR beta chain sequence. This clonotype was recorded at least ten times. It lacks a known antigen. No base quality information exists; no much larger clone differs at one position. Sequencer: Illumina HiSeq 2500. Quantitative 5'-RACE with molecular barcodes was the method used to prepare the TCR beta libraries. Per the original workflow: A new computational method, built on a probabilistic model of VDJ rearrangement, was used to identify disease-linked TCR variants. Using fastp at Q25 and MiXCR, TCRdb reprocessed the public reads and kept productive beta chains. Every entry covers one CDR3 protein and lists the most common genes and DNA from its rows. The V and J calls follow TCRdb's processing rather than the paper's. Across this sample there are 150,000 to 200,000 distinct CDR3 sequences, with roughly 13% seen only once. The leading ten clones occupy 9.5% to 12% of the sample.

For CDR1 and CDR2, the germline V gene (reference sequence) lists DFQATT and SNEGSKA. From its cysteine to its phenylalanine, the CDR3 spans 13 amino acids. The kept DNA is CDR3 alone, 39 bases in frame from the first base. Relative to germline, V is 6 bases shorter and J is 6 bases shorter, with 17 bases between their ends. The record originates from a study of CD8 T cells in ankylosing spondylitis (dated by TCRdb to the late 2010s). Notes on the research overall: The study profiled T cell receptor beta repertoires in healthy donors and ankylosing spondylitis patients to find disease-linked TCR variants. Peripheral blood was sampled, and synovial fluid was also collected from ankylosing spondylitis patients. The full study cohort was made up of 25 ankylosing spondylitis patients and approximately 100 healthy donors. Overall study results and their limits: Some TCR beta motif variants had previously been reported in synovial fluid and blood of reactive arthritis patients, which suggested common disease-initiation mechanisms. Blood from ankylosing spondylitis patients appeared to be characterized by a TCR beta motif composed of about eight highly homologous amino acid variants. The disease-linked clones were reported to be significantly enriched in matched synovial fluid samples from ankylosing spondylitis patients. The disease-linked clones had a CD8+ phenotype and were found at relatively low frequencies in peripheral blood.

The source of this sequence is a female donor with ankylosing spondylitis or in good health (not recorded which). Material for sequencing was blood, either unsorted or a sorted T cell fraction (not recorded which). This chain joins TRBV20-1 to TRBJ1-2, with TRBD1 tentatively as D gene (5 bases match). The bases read TGCAGTGCCCAGGGAGGGTCTCCGGATGGCTACACCTTC. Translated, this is CSAQGGSPDGYTF.